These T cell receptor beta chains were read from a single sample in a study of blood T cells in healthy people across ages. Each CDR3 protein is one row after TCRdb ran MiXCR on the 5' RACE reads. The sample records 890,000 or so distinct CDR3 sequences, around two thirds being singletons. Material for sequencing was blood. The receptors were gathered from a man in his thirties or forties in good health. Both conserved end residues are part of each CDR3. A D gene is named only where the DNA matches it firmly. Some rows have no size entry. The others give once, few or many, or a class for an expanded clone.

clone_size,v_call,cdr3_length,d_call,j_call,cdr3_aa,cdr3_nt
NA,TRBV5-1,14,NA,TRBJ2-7,CASSLEGRPYEQYF,TGCGCCAGCAGCTTGGAAGGACGCCCCTACGAGCAGTACTTC
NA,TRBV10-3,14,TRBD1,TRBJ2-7,CAISDRDSTYEQYF,TGTGCCATCAGCGACCGGGACAGTACCTACGAGCAGTACTTC
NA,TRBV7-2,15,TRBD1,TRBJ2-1,CASSSHRGTYNEQFF,TGTGCCAGCAGCTCACACAGGGGGACCTACAATGAGCAGTTCTTC
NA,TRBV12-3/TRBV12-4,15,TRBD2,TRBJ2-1,CASSLAREGGNEQFF,TGTGCCAGCAGTTTAGCGAGGGAGGGTGGGAATGAGCAGTTCTTC
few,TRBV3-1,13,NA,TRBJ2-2,CASSPGVTGELFF,TGTGCCAGCAGTCCAGGGGTGACCGGGGAGCTGTTTTTT
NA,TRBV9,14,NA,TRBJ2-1,CASSPSLGPNEQFF,TGTGCCAGCAGCCCCTCACTAGGCCCGAATGAGCAGTTCTTC
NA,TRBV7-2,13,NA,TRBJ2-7,CASSSRLEYEQYF,TGTGCCAGCAGCTCAAGACTGGAATACGAGCAGTACTTC
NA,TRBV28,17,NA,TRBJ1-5,CASSPAGGPRRNQPQHF,TGTGCCAGCAGTCCCGCCGGGGGCCCCAGACGCAATCAGCCCCAGCATTTT
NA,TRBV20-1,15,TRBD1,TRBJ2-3,CSARDNRGSTDTQYF,TGCAGTGCTAGAGACAACAGGGGAAGCACAGATACGCAGTATTTT
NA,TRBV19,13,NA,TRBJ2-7,CASSMGWSYEQYF,TGTGCCAGTAGTATGGGGTGGAGTTACGAGCAGTACTTC
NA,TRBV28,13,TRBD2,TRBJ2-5,CASRPGGHETQYF,TGTGCCAGCAGGCCGGGGGGGCACGAGACCCAGTACTTC